The rows below give T cell receptor beta chains drawn from one sample of a study of breast tumors, draining lymph nodes, adjacent tissues. From the multiplex PCR reads, TCRdb called clonotypes with MiXCR, one entry per CDR3 protein. This sample has 150,000 to 200,000 distinct CDR3 sequences, with 30% to 35% found just once. The specimen was axillary lymph node tissue. All receptors come from a female donor with breast cancer. Some clones in this sample may be carry-over from other donors' samples. Each CDR3 is given with its conserved first and last residue. Each record gives: D gene, J gene, clone size, V gene, CDR3 DNA, CDR3 protein. A D gene is named only where the DNA matches it firmly. Rows may omit the clone size; those that give it use once, few, many or a size class.

- TRBJ2-6 many TRBV5-4 TGTGCCAGCAGTGAAGCTTTTGGCGGGTCTGGGGCCAACGTCCTGACTTTC CASSEAFGGSGANVLTF
- TRBJ2-1 many TRBV19 TGTGCCAGTAGTATAGATAGGGGTGAGATCGATGAGCAGTTCTTC CASSIDRGEIDEQFF
- TRBJ1-2 many TRBV24-1 TGTGCCACCAGTGATCCGGGGGTCGGCTATGGCTACACCTTC CATSDPGVGYGYTF
- TRBJ2-3 many TRBV7-3 TGTGCCAGCAGCTTTTTGGGCGGCACAGATACGCAGTATTTT CASSFLGGTDTQYF
- TRBJ2-2 many TRBV9 TGTGCCAGCAGCGTTCGAGGGAGCCCCACCGGGGAGCTGTTTTTT CASSVRGSPTGELFF
TRBD1 TRBJ2-7 few TRBV3-1 TGTGCCAGCAGCCCCGGGACAGTGATTTCCTACGAGCAGTACTTC CASSPGTVISYEQYF
TRBD2 TRBJ2-1 - TRBV6-1 TGTGCCAGCAGCGGTGGGACTAGCGGGAGAATCAATGAGCAGTTCTTC CASSGGTSGRINEQFF
- TRBJ2-2 many TRBV4-2 TGTGCCAGCAGCCAAGGAGATAGGAGCACCGGGGAGCTGTTTTTT CASSQGDRSTGELFF
TRBD1 TRBJ2-5 many TRBV4-1 TGCGCCAGCAGCACCACATCGACAGGGGCACAAGAGACCCAGTACTTC CASSTTSTGAQETQYF
- TRBJ1-2 many TRBV20-1 TGCAGTGCTAGAGGGGCCGGGCGTGGCTACACCTTC CSARGAGRGYTF
- TRBJ1-2 - TRBV28 TGTGCCAGCACTCCCGGCGGGCGGAACTATGGCTACACCTTC CASTPGGRNYGYTF
TRBD2 TRBJ2-3 many TRBV7-9 TGTGCCAGCAGCGGCGCGGGACTAGCGGGAGAAAACACAGATACGCAGTATTTT CASSGAGLAGENTDTQYF
- TRBJ1-2 few TRBV7-9 TGTGCCAGCAGCTCGACCCCTGGACGGATCTATGGCTACCCCTTC CASSSTPGRIYGYPF
- TRBJ1-5 many TRBV4-1 TGCGCCAGCAGCCAAGATCTAAGCGCAGTACGGACCCAGCATTTT CASSQDLSAVRTQHF
TRBD2 TRBJ2-7 many TRBV12-3/TRBV12-4 TGTGCCAGCAGTACGGGAGGTTCCTCCTACGAGCAGTACTTC CASSTGGSSYEQYF
- TRBJ1-3 - TRBV12-3/TRBV12-4 TGTGCCAGCGGACTAGCGGGAATGTCTGGAAACACCATATATTTT CASGLAGMSGNTIYF
TRBD1 TRBJ2-7 many TRBV4-1 TGCGCCAGCAGCCAACACCAGCCGGGACAGGGGAGCCTTGGGCAGTACTTC CASSQHQPGQGSLGQYF
- TRBJ1-2 few TRBV14 TGTGCTAGTAGTATGTATGGCTACACCTTC CASSMYGYTF
TRBD1 TRBJ1-2 - TRBV3-1 TGTGCCGGCCACCCGGGACAGGGCCCCAACTATGGCTACACCTTC CAGHPGQGPNYGYTF
- TRBJ2-7 many TRBV20-1 TGCAGTGCTAGAACAGGGCTCGAGCAGTACTTC CSARTGLEQYF
- TRBJ1-4 many TRBV29-1 TGCAGCGTTGAAGGGGATGACAGGAATAATGAAAAACTGTTTTTT CSVEGDDRNNEKLFF
- TRBJ2-3 many TRBV5-8 TGTGCCAGCAGCTTGGACACTTTGACAGTTCGCACAGATACGCAGTATTTT CASSLDTLTVRTDTQYF
- TRBJ1-2 once TRBV15 TGTGCCACCAGCAGAGATCTTGGGGGCAGTGGAAACACCTTC CATSRDLGGSGNTF
TRBD2 TRBJ2-1 once TRBV2 TGCGTGGAGCGGGATAGCTCCTACAATGAGCAGTTCTTC CVERDSSYNEQFF
- TRBJ1-2 many TRBV12-3/TRBV12-4 TGTGCCAGCAGCCCACTGGACAGAGCTAACTATGGCTACACCTTC CASSPLDRANYGYTF
- TRBJ2-1 many TRBV4-1 TGCGCCAGCAGACGCGACAATGAGCAGTTCTTC CASRRDNEQFF
- TRBJ1-2 few TRBV5-4 TGTGCCAGCAGCCCTCGGGGGGCCGTATCCTATGGCTACACCTTC CASSPRGAVSYGYTF
- TRBJ2-6 many TRBV19 TGTGCCAGTAGTATAACGGGGGCCAACGTCCTGACTTTC CASSITGANVLTF
- TRBJ1-2 - TRBV29-1 TGCAGTGCTTGTCCCCCCCGGGGAATGTATGGCTACACCTTC CSACPPRGMYGYTF
- TRBJ2-5 - TRBV29-1 TGCAGTGCTCTCGGGACATACAAAGAGACCCAGTACTTC CSALGTYKETQYF
TRBD1 TRBJ2-2 medium-sized TRBV5-8 TGTGCCAGCAGCGGAATCCGGGACAGGAACACCGGGGAGCTGTTTTTT CASSGIRDRNTGELFF
TRBD1 TRBJ1-5 - TRBV20-1 TGCAGTGCCAGTAGTATGGGACAGTTGGGCAATCAGCCCCAGCATTTT CSASSMGQLGNQPQHF
- TRBJ2-3 many TRBV7-2 TGTGCCAGCAGCTTAAAATCGCGGGACTTAAACCGGGATACGCAGTATTTT CASSLKSRDLNRDTQYF
TRBD2 TRBJ2-7 many TRBV11-3 TGTGCCAGCAGTCCGGGAGGCAGTTTGGGGTACGAGCAGTACTTC CASSPGGSLGYEQYF
- TRBJ2-2 many TRBV3-1 TGTGCCAGCAGCTATGGGTCCCCCCTTTCTCGTGCCGGGGAGCTGTTTTTT CASSYGSPLSRAGELFF
TRBD1 TRBJ2-3 few TRBV6-1 TGTGCCAGCAGTGAATGGCAGGGGGCGAGCACAGATACGCAGTATTTT CASSEWQGASTDTQYF
TRBD1 TRBJ2-5 - TRBV6-2/TRBV6-3 TGTGCCAGCAGCTACAAAATAGGGGGCCTCTTCCGCCAAGAGACCCAGTACTTC CASSYKIGGLFRQETQYF
- TRBJ2-1 - TRBV20-1 TGCAGTGCTAGACTCCCAATGGAGGGTGGCTCCTACAATGAGCAGTTCTTC CSARLPMEGGSYNEQFF
TRBD1 TRBJ1-2 - TRBV19 TGTGCCAGTCGCGACAGGGGAAGAGGGTATGGCTACACCTTC CASRDRGRGYGYTF
TRBD1 TRBJ2-1 - TRBV7-6 TGTGCCAGCAGCTTAGCGGAGACAGGGGTCCAGTTCTTC CASSLAETGVQFF
TRBD1 TRBJ1-2 few TRBV6-1 TGTGCCAGCAGTGAATGGGTGTATGGGACAGGGGCCAACTATGGCTACACCTTC CASSEWVYGTGANYGYTF
TRBD2 TRBJ2-3 many TRBV20-1 TGCAGTGCCGGGGGGGATAGGCGACCAGATACGCAGTATTTT CSAGGDRRPDTQYF
TRBD1 TRBJ2-6 many TRBV11-3 TGTGCCAGCAGCCTAAACAGGGGGCTCCTCTCTGGGGCCAACGTCCTGACTTTC CASSLNRGLLSGANVLTF
- TRBJ2-3 many TRBV29-1 TGCAGCGTTGTCTGGGGGAGTGTCGGCACAGATACGCAGTATTTT CSVVWGSVGTDTQYF
- TRBJ1-3 many TRBV13 TGTGCCAGCAGCTCCGGATACAGTCAGGGAAACACCATATATTTT CASSSGYSQGNTIYF
TRBD1 TRBJ1-6 many TRBV18 TGTGCCAGCTCACCCAGGGGGGATTCACCCCTCCACTTT CASSPRGDSPLHF
- TRBJ2-3 many TRBV25-1 TGTGCTGGGGCCACATACGAGGATACGCAGTATTTT CAGATYEDTQYF
TRBD2 TRBJ2-7 - TRBV5-4 TGTGCCAGCAGAGGGGGGACTAGCGGGAGTCACGAGCAGTACTTC CASRGGTSGSHEQYF
- TRBJ2-5 many TRBV7-8 TGTGCCAGCAGCTTAGGTGTTTTAGGGGAGACCCAGTACTTC CASSLGVLGETQYF
TRBD2 TRBJ2-7 - TRBV24-1 TGTGCTAGAGTAGCGGGGGCCGTCTACGAGCAGTACTTC CARVAGAVYEQYF
- TRBJ1-1 few TRBV7-9 TGTGCCAGCAGCTACTTAGCGGGGGGCACTGAAGCTTTCTTT CASSYLAGGTEAFF
TRBD2 TRBJ2-7 many TRBV6-5 TGTGCCAGCAGAAGACCGGGACTAGCTTACGAGCAGTACTTC CASRRPGLAYEQYF
- TRBJ2-5 many TRBV19 TGTGCCAGTAGTATAGAGGAGACCCAGTACTTC CASSIEETQYF
- TRBJ2-1 many TRBV19 TGTGCCAGTAGTATAGTGGAGGGGGCCTACAATGAGCAGTTCTTC CASSIVEGAYNEQFF
TRBD1 TRBJ1-5 many TRBV10-1 TGCGCCAGCAGTCCCTCCGGGACAGGGGGTTTTAGCAATCAGCCCCAGCATTTT CASSPSGTGGFSNQPQHF
- TRBJ1-5 - TRBV6-1 TGTGCCAGCAGTGAATTACAGTCAATAAGCGATCAGCCCCAGCATTTT CASSELQSISDQPQHF
TRBD2 TRBJ2-1 - TRBV6-4 TGTGCCAGCAGTCAGCGGGGGGGGGCCTCCTACAATGAGCAGTTCTTC CASSQRGGASYNEQFF